These 25 T cell receptor beta chains share one sample of origin, sequenced in a study of T cell changes during pregnancy in multiple sclerosis. The assay was immunoSEQ multiplex PCR, and TCRdb's table has in-frame clones only and misses some. Among tens of thousands of clones, about 92% were seen once, and the ten largest hold about 3.1%. Sequencing used peripheral blood, obtained in the first trimester of pregnancy. These TCRs come from a female donor in good health, enrolled as a control in a pregnancy study.

V gene TRBV27 combines with J gene TRBJ1-2, with D unclear. From germline, CDR1 is MNHEY and CDR2 SMNVEV (reference sequence). The CDR3 consists of 13 residues. Between the trimmed V and J ends, which lost 4 bases and 3 bases, there was a span of 9 bases. CDR3 loop: CASSSDGDYGYTF. In DNA form, the CDR3 reads TGTGCCAGCAGTTCGGACGGGGACTATGGCTACACCTTC.

This chain links TRBV6-5 with TRBJ2-7, with D hard to call. V lost 0 bases to trimming and J lost 8 bases, with 14 bases between them. CDR3 length equals 14 residues. Germline-derived CDR1 and CDR2 are MNHEY and SVGAGI. The chain's CDR3 is CASSYSVILGQQYF. In DNA form, the CDR3 reads TGTGCCAGCAGTTACTCGGTCATACTTGGGCAGCAGTACTTC.

V usage is TRBV29-1 and J usage is TRBJ2-1, with D possibly TRBD1 on 6 matching bases. The CDR3 runs to 15 residues. The V end was cut by 4 bases, the J end by 0 bases, with 13 bases between. Germline loops: CDR1 SQVTM, CDR2 ANQGSEA. CDR3 sequence reads: CSVVKSGHSYNEQFF. CDR3 coding DNA: TGCAGCGTTGTAAAATCGGGACACTCCTACAATGAGCAGTTCTTC.

The V and J genes are TRBV6-1 and TRBJ2-1; 8 bases are a match to TRBD1. The CDR3 length is 15 residues. V lost 4 bases, J lost 3 bases, and 5 bases stayed unmatched. The germline V gene has CDR1 MNHNS and CDR2 SASEGT. Written as DNA, the CDR3 is TGTGCCAGCAGTGTGCGGACAGGGATCTACAATGAGCAGTTCTTC. Amino acid sequence: CASSVRTGIYNEQFF.

The chain links TRBV11-2 to TRBJ1-2, with 7 bases that match TRBD1. Looked up from germline, CDR1 is SGHAT and CDR2 is FQNNGV. CDR3 length equals 15 residues. V was pared by 2 bases and J by 4 bases, with 7 bases of the junction left unmatched. Here the CDR3 DNA reads TGTGCCAGCAGCTTACTGGACAGGACAGTCTATGGCTACACCTTC. Encoded protein: CASSLLDRTVYGYTF. The entire variable domain, with the rest obtained from reference TRBV11-2 and TRBJ1-2, is as follows: EAGVAQSPRYKIIEKRQSVAFWCNPISGHATLYWYQQILGQGPKLLIQFQNNGVVDDSQLPKDRFSAERLKGVDSTLKIQPAKLEDSAVYLCASSLLDRTVYGYTFGSGTRLTVV.

The gene calls are TRBV11-2 and TRBJ1-1; D unresolved. The CDR3 loop spans 15 amino acids. V was cut by 5 bases and J by 3 bases, with 16 bases left in between. Germline V lookup: CDR1 SGHAT, CDR2 FQNNGV. The DNA of the CDR3 is TGTGCCAGCAGCCCTACGAGGGTGGTTTACACTGAAGCTTTCTTT. Residues: CASSPTRVVYTEAFF.

This sequence joins TRBV7-8 and TRBJ1-2; a possible D gene is TRBD1 (5 bases). From germline, CDR1 is SGHVS and CDR2 FQNEAQ. V was shortened by 1 base and J by 5 bases, with 11 bases between the two germline ends. This CDR3 spans 14 amino acids. CDR3 region: CASSLEGVAYGYTF. CDR3 in DNA: TGTGCCAGCAGCTTAGAAGGGGTGGCATATGGCTACACCTTC.

The chain recombines TRBV6-4 with TRBJ2-3; tentative D call: TRBD2 (5 bases). The V end lost 3 bases, the J end lost 5 bases, and 12 bases lay between the germline ends. CDR3 length: 14 amino acids. Looked up from germline, CDR1 is MRHNA and CDR2 is SNTAGT. For the CDR3, the DNA is TGTGCCAGCAGTGAGTATAGCGTGGGAGATACGCAGTATTTT. This gives the protein CASSEYSVGDTQYF.

J is TRBJ1-5 and V is TRBV6-5, with a tentative D call TRBD1 (5 bases). Looked up from germline, CDR1 is MNHEY and CDR2 is SVGAGI. V was pared by 5 bases and J by 7 bases, with 12 bases between. CDR3 length: 13 amino acids. The CDR3 DNA sequence: TGTGCCAGCAGTACAGGTTTAGGGCAGCCCCAGCATTTT. Translated, it gives CASSTGLGQPQHF.

J is TRBJ2-7 and V is TRBV14; TRBD1 aligns across 10 bases. The germline V gene has CDR1 SGHDN and CDR2 FVKESK. After removal of 5 bases from V and 4 bases from J, the junction contained 5 bases not matched to a gene. This CDR3 contains 14 residues. The CDR3 bases are TGTGCCAGCAGCATAGGGACAGGGGCATACGAGCAGTACTTC. Protein sequence: CASSIGTGAYEQYF.

About this clone: At one end the junction does not follow the germline gene, possibly because of a read error. The V gene is TRBV4-2, the J gene TRBJ2-1; possibly TRBD2 for D (5 bases). This CDR3 contains 14 residues. CDR1 and CDR2 from the germline V gene are LGHNA and YNFKEQ. CDR3 region: CASSPVDSNNEQFF. The DNA for the CDR3 is TGTGCCAGCAGCCCGGTGGACTCCAACAATGAGCAGTTCTTC.

This sequence joins TRBV28 and TRBJ1-5; D remains unclear. Trimming left V 11 bases short and J 2 bases short, with 19 bases between. This CDR3 contains 15 residues. CDR1 and CDR2 from the germline V gene are MDHEN and SYDVKM. The CDR3 here is CAALPIVIGNQPQHF. CDR3 sequence (DNA): TGTGCCGCCCTCCCCATAGTAATCGGCAATCAGCCCCAGCATTTT.

This sequence joins TRBV27 and TRBJ1-4; TRBD1 aligns across 11 bases. With V trimmed by 3 bases and J by 11 bases, 2 bases remained unmatched. This CDR3 is built from 13 residues. Germline V gene sequence: CDR1 MNHEY, CDR2 SMNVEV (reference sequence). The CDR3 DNA is TGTGCCAGCAGTTTGTGGACAGGGGGCAAACTGTTTTTT. This codes for CASSLWTGGKLFF.

This clone was seen once. The rearrangement uses TRBV4-2 and TRBJ2-7; 11 bases are a match to TRBD2. Germline assignment: CDR1 LGHNA and CDR2 YNFKEQ. Trimming took 4 bases from V and 5 from J; bases not matched to a gene: 10. The CDR3 is 16 residues long. CDR3 DNA sequence: TGTGCCAGCAGCCTTGTAGCGGGAGGGCCAGAGGACGAGCAGTACTTC. Translated: CASSLVAGGPEDEQYF.

The chain's CDR3 is CASSLSGLAGNNEQFF. The CDR3 region has the DNA TGTGCCAGCAGTTTGTCAGGACTAGCGGGGAACAATGAGCAGTTCTTC. The V call is TRBV27, the J call TRBJ2-1, with 12 bases matching TRBD2. CDR1 is MNHEY, CDR2 SMNVEV, per germline (reference sequence). CDR3 size: 16 residues. V was pared by 3 bases and J by 5 bases, with 5 bases of the junction left unmatched.

The genes are TRBV6-5 and TRBJ1-2; D gene uncertain. V shed 3 bases and J shed 4 bases, with 9 bases lying between them. The CDR3 is 13 residues long. Germline assignment: CDR1 MNHEY and CDR2 SVGAGI. The CDR3 nucleotides are TGTGCCAGCAGTTATTCGAGGTTCTATGGCTACACCTTC. Its protein is CASSYSRFYGYTF.

The V and J genes are TRBV6-4 and TRBJ1-2, with D perhaps TRBD1 (5 bases). The CDR3 length is 15 residues. Germline V CDR1 and CDR2: MRHNA, SNTAGT. Trimming took 5 bases from V and 8 from J, leaving 21 bases between them. CDR3 amino acids: CASSPGRNPFWGYTF. CDR3 nucleotide sequence: TGTGCCAGCAGTCCAGGGAGGAATCCCTTTTGGGGCTACACCTTC.

V usage is TRBV13 and J usage is TRBJ1-2, with 10 bases that match TRBD1. This CDR3 is 16 amino acids long. The V segment lost 2 bases and the J segment 2 bases; nucleotides outside the gene matches: 5. Germline lookup yields CDR1 PRHDT and CDR2 FYEKMQ (reference sequence). CDR3 residues: CASSLYPDRGNYGYTF. The CDR3, as DNA: TGTGCCAGCAGCTTATACCCGGACAGGGGGAACTATGGCTACACCTTC.

The chain carries TRBV7-2 and TRBJ2-7; TRBD2 matches at 10 bases. J gave up 0 bases and V 1 base, and 6 bases lay outside the gene matches. CDR1 is SGHTA and CDR2 is FQGNSA in the germline V gene. There are 17 residues in the CDR3. For the CDR3, the DNA is TGTGCCAGCAGCTTAGTAAGGGCTAGCGGGAGCTCCTACGAGCAGTACTTC. Its translation: CASSLVRASGSSYEQYF.

The rearrangement links TRBV30 to TRBJ2-3, with TRBD1 matching over 10 bases. CDR3 size: 16 residues. Germline V gene sequence: CDR1 GTSNPN, CDR2 SVGIG (reference sequence). Germline trimming cut 2 bases from V and 5 bases from J; bases unmatched to any gene: 10. The CDR3 region is CAWSPFDRGQRDTQYF. CDR3 DNA sequence: TGTGCCTGGAGTCCTTTCGACAGGGGGCAACGAGATACGCAGTATTTT.

This rearrangement joins TRBV19 to TRBJ1-1, with D hard to call. The V end lost 1 base, the J end lost 1 base, and 13 bases lay between the germline ends. CDR1 LNHDA and CDR2 SQIVND come from the germline V gene (reference sequence). The CDR3 has 16 amino acids. This CDR3 reads CASSIAPGAPNTEAFF. The CDR3, as DNA: TGTGCCAGTAGTATAGCCCCGGGAGCTCCGAACACTGAAGCTTTCTTT. Variable domain in full (rest from reference TRBV19 and TRBJ1-1): DGGITQSPKYLFRKEGQNVTLSCEQNLNHDAMYWYRQDPGQGLRLIYYSQIVNDFQKGDIAEGYSVSREKKESFPLTVTSAQKNPTAFYLCASSIAPGAPNTEAFFGQGTRLTVV.

This clone was observed a single time. V is TRBV11-3 and J is TRBJ2-7, with D perhaps matching TRBD1 (6 bases). Germline V gene data show CDR1 as SGHNT and CDR2 as YENEEA. V was cut by 4 bases and J by 0 bases, with 13 bases left in between. The CDR3 is made up of 15 amino acids. DNA of the CDR3: TGTGCCAGCAGCTCGGTGGGACATAACTCCTACGAGCAGTACTTC. It codes for CASSSVGHNSYEQYF.

Notes on this clone: Its ends do not fully match the called genes, so a read error is possible. The V gene is TRBV15, the J gene TRBJ2-5, with D possibly being TRBD2 (5 bases). CDR1 is LNHNV, CDR2 YYDKDF, per germline (reference sequence). This CDR3 is 14 amino acids long. The CDR3 bases are TGTGCCACCAGCAGAGTCCGGGAAAAAGAGGCCCAGTACTTC. As protein: CATSRVREKEAQYF.

This clone has only one observation. The CDR3 region has the DNA TGTGCCTGGAGTGTATACGGGACAGGGCCTAATTCACCCCTCCACTTT. This gives the protein CAWSVYGTGPNSPLHF. This chain uses TRBV30 with TRBJ1-6; 9 bases agree with TRBD1. J gave up 6 bases and V 0 bases, and 6 bases lay outside the gene matches. This CDR3 has 16 amino acids. Germline loops: CDR1 GTSNPN, CDR2 SVGIG (reference sequence).

This clone showed up just once. The J gene is TRBJ2-2, the V gene TRBV6-1, with D tentatively TRBD1 (6 bases). Germline CDR1 reads MNHNS; CDR2 reads SASEGT. There are 16 residues in the CDR3. Trimming took 2 bases from V and 6 from J, leaving 16 bases between them. The CDR3 sequence: CASSEWGRDKAGELFF. The DNA of the CDR3 is TGTGCCAGCAGTGAATGGGGCAGGGACAAGGCCGGGGAGCTGTTTTTT.